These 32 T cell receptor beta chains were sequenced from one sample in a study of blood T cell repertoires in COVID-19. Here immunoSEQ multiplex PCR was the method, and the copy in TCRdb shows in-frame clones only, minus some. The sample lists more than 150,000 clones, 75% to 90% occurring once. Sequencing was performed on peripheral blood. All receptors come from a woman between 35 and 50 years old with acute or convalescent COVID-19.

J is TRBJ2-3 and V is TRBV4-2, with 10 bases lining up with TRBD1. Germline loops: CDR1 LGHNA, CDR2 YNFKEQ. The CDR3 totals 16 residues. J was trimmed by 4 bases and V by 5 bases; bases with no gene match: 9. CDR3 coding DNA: TGTGCCAGCAGCGAAGGAGCTGACAGGGGGCCAGATACGCAGTATTTT. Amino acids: CASSEGADRGPDTQYF.

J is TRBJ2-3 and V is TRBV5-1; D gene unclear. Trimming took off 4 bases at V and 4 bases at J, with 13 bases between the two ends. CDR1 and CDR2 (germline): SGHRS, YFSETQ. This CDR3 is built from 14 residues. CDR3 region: CASSPMGPADTQYF. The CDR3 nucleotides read TGCGCCAGCAGCCCCATGGGCCCGGCAGATACGCAGTATTTT.

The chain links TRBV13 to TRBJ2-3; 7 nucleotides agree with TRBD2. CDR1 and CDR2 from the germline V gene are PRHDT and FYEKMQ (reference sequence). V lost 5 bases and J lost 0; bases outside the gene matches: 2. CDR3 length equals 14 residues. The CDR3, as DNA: TGTGCCAGCAGCGACGGGGGGAGCACAGATACGCAGTATTTT. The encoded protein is CASSDGGSTDTQYF. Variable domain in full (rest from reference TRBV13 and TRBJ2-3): AAGVIQSPRHLIKEKRETATLKCYPIPRHDTVYWYQQGPGQDPQFLISFYEKMQSDKGSIPDRFSAQQFSDYHSELNMSSLELGDSALYFCASSDGGSTDTQYFGPGTRLTVL.

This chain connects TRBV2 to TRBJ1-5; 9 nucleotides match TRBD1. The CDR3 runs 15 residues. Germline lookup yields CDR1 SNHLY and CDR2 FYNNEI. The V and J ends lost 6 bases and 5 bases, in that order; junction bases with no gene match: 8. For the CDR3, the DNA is TGTGCCAGCAGGGGGGGACAGGGTAGGTATCAGCCCCAGCATTTT. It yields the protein CASRGGQGRYQPQHF.

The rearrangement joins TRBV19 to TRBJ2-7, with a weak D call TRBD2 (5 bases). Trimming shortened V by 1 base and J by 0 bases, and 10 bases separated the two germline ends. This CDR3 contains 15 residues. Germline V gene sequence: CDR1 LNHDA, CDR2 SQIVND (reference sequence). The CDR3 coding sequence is TGTGCCAGTAGTATAGCCCGGGGAACCTCCTACGAGCAGTACTTC. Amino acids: CASSIARGTSYEQYF.

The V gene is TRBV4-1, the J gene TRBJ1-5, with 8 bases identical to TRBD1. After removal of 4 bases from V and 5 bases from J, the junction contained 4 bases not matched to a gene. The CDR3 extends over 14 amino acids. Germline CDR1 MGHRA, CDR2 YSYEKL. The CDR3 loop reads CASSLGQGYQPQHF. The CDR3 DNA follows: TGCGCCAGCAGCCTCGGACAGGGCTATCAGCCCCAGCATTTT.

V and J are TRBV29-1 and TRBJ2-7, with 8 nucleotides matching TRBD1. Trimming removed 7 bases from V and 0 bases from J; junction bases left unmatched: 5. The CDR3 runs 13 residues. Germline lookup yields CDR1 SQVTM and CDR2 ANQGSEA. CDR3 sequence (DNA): TGCAGCGCCGGAGGGACAGGCTCCTACGAGCAGTACTTC. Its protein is CSAGGTGSYEQYF.

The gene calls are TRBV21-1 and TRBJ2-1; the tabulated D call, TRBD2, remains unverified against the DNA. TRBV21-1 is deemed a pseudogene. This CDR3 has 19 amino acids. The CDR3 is CASSKGLRAKEGGYNEQFF. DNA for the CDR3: TGTGCCAGCAGCAAAGGGCTCCGTGCCAAAGAGGGAGGCTACAATGAGCAGTTCTTC.

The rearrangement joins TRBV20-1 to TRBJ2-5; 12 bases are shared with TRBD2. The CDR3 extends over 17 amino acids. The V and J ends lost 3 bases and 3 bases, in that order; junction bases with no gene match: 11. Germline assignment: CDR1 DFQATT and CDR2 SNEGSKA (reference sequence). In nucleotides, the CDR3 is TGCAGTGCTAGTGAAGGGCATCGACTAGCGGGAGAAGAGACCCAGTACTTC. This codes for CSASEGHRLAGEETQYF.

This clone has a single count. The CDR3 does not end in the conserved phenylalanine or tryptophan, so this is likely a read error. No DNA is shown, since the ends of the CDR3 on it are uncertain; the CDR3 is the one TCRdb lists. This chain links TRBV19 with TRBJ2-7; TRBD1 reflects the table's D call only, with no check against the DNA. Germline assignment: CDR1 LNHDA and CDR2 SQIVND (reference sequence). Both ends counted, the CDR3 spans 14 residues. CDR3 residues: CASSIDRDRSPAVL.

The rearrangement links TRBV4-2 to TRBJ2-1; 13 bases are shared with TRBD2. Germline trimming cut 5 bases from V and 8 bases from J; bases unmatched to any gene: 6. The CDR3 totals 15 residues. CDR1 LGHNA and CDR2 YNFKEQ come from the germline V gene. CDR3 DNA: TGTGCCAGCAGCATAACTAGCGGGGGGGCCTATGAGCAGTTCTTC. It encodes CASSITSGGAYEQFF.

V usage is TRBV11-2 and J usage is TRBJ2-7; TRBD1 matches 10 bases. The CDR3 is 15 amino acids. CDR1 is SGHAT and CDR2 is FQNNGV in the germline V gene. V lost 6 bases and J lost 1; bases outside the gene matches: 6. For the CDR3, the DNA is TGTGCCAGCAGGCGTGTGGGACAGGGGTCCTACGAGCAGTACTTC. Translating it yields CASRRVGQGSYEQYF.

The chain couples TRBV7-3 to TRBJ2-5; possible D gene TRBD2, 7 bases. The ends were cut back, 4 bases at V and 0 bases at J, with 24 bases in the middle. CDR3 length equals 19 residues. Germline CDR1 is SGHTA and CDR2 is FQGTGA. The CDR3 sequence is CASSSQGGEGHVNQETQYF. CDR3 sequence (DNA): TGTGCCAGCAGCTCACAAGGGGGGGAAGGACACGTCAACCAAGAGACCCAGTACTTC.

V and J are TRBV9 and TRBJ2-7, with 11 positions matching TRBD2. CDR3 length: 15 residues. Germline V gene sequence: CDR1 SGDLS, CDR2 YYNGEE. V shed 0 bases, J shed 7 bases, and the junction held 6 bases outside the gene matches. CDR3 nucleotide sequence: TGTGCCAGCAGCGTAGTCCTAGCGGGAGGTGGGGAGCAGTACTTC. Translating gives CASSVVLAGGGEQYF.

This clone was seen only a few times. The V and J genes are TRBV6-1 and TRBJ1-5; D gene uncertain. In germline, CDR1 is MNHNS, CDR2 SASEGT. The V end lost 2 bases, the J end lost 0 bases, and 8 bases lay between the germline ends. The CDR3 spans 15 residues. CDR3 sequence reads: CASSERLYSNQPQHF. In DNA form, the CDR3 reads TGTGCCAGCAGTGAAAGACTGTATAGCAATCAGCCCCAGCATTTT.

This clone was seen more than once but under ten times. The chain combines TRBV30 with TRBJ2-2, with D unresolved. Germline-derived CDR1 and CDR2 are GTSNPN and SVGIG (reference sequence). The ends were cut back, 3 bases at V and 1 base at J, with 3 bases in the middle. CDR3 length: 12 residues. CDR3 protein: CAWSWNTGELFF. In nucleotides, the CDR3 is TGTGCCTGGAGCTGGAACACCGGGGAGCTGTTTTTT.

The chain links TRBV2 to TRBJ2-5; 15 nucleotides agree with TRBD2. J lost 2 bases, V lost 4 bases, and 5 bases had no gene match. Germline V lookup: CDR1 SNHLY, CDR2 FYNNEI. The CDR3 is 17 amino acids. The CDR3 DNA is TGTGCCAGCAGTGGGGGACTAGCGGGGGGCCTACAAGAGACCCAGTACTTC. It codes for CASSGGLAGGLQETQYF. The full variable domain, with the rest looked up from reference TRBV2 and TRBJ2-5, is EPEVTQTPSHQVTQMGQEVILRCVPISNHLYFYWYRQILGQKVEFLVSFYNNEISEKSEIFDDQFSVERPDGSNFTLKIRSTKLEDSAMYFCASSGGLAGGLQETQYFGPGTRLLVL.

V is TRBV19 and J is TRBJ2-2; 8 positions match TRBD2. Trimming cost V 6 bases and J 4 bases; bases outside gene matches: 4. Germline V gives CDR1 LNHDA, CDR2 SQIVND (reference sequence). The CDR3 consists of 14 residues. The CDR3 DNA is TGTGCCAGTAGGGAGCGGGAGCTCACCGGGGAGCTGTTTTTT. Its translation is CASRERELTGELFF.

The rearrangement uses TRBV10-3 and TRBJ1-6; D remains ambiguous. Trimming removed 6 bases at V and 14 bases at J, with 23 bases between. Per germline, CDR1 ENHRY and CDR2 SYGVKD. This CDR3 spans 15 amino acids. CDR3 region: CAISPLGGSRVTLHF. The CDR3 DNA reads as TGTGCCATCAGCCCCCTTGGAGGGTCTAGGGTTACCCTCCACTTT.

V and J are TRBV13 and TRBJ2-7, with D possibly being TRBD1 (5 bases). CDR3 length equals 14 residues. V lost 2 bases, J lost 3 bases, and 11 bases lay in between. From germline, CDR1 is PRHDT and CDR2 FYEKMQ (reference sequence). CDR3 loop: CASSLSQGFYEQYF. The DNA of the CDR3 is TGTGCCAGCAGCTTAAGTCAGGGCTTCTACGAGCAGTACTTC.

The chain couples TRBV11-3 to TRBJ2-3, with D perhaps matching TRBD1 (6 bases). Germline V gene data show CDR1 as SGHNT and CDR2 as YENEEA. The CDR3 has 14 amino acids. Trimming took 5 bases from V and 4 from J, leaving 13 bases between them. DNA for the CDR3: TGTGCCAGCAGCCTCAGGACAGAACCAGATACGCAGTATTTT. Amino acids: CASSLRTEPDTQYF.

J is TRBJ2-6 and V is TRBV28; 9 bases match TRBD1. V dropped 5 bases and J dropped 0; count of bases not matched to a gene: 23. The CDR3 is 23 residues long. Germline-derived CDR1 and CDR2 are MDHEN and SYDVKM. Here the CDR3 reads CASSTPGQGIFTGGASGANVLTF. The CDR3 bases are TGTGCCAGCAGTACACCGGGACAGGGAATTTTTACTGGGGGGGCCTCTGGGGCCAACGTCCTGACTTTC.

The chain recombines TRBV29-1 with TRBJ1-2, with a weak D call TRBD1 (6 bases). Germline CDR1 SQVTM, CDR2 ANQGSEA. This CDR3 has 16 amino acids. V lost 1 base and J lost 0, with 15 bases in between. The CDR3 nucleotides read TGCAGCGTTGAAGGTGATTGGGGGCAAGCTAACTATGGCTACACCTTC. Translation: CSVEGDWGQANYGYTF.

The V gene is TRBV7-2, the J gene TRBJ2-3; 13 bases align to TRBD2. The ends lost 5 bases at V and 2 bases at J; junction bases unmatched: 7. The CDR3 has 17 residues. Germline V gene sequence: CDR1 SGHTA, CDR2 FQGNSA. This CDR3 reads CASSPGTSGVNTDTQYF. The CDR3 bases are TGTGCCAGCAGCCCCGGGACTAGCGGGGTGAACACAGATACGCAGTATTTT. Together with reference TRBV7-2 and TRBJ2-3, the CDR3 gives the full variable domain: GAGVSQSPSNKVTEKGKDVELRCDPISGHTALYWYRQSLGQGLEFLIYFQGNSAPDKSGLPSDRFSAERTGGSVSTLTIQRTQQEDSAVYLCASSPGTSGVNTDTQYFGPGTRLTVL.

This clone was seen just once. The CDR3 DNA follows: TGTGCCAGCAGTTCGGCGACAGGGGTTGCTTCACCCCTCCACTTT. Translating it yields CASSSATGVASPLHF. This chain joins TRBV27 and TRBJ1-6; TRBD1 matches at 8 bases. The V gene end was trimmed by 4 bases and the J gene end by 9 bases; junction bases not matched to a gene: 8. The CDR3 runs 15 residues. The germline gives CDR1 MNHEY, CDR2 SMNVEV (reference sequence).

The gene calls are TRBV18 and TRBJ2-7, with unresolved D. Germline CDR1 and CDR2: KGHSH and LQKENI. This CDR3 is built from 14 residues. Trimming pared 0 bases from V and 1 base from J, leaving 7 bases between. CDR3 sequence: CASSPPSRSYEQYF. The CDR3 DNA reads TGTGCCAGCTCACCACCGTCCAGGTCCTACGAGCAGTACTTC.

DNA for the CDR3: TGTGCCAGCAGCTTAACTAGCGGAAACTCTGGGGCCAACGTCCTGACTTTC. This translates into CASSLTSGNSGANVLTF. This chain uses TRBV7-6 with TRBJ2-6; 8 nucleotides line up with TRBD2. The CDR3 consists of 17 residues. Per germline, CDR1 SGHVS and CDR2 FNYEAQ. V was pared by 2 bases and J by 0 bases, with 3 bases of the junction left unmatched.

The CDR3 coding sequence is TGTGCTAGTGGTTTGGTAATCAGAGGAGCCACAGATACGCAGTATTTT. As protein: CASGLVIRGATDTQYF. The chain recombines TRBV12-5 with TRBJ2-3; no definite D call. The V end lost 0 bases, the J end lost 2 bases, and 12 bases lay between the germline ends. The germline gives CDR1 LGHNT, CDR2 FRNRAP. This CDR3 is 16 amino acids long.

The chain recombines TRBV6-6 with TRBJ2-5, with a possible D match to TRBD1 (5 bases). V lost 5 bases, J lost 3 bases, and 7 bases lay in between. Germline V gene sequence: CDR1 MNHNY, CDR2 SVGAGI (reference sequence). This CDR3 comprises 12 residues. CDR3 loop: CASSKGEETQYF. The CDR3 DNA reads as TGTGCCAGCAGTAAAGGGGAAGAGACCCAGTACTTC.

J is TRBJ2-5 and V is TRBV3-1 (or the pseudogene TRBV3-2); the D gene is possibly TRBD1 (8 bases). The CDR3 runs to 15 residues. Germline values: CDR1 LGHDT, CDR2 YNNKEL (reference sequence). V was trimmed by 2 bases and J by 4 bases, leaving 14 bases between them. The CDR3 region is CASSQPSGTGETQYF. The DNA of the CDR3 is TGTGCCAGCAGCCAACCGAGCGGGACAGGAGAGACCCAGTACTTC.

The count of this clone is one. The CDR3 here is CASTDWDKTEAFF. The CDR3 coding sequence is TGTGCCAGCACCGATTGGGACAAGACTGAAGCTTTCTTT. The V call is TRBV28, the J call TRBJ1-1; perhaps TRBD1 as D (6 bases). Germline CDR1 and CDR2: MDHEN and SYDVKM. V lost 7 bases and J 5 bases, leaving 14 bases between the germline ends. The CDR3 contains 13 residues.

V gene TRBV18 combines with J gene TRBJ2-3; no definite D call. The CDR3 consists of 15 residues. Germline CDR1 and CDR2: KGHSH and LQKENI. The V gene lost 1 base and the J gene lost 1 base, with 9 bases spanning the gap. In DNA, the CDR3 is TGTGCCAGCTCACCACTGCGCGAACGCACAGATACGCAGTATTTT. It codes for CASSPLRERTDTQYF.